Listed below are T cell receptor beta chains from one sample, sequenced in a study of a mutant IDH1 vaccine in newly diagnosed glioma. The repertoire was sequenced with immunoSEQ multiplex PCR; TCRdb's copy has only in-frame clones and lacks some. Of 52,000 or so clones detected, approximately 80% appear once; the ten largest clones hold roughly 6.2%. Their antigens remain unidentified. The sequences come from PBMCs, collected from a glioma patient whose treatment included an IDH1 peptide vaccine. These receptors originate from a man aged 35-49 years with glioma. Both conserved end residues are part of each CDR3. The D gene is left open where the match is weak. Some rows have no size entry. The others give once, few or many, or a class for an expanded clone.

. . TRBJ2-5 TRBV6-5 TGTGCCAGCACCCCGAGCATCCTTCAAGAGACCCAGTACTTC CASTPSILQETQYF
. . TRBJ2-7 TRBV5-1 TGCGCCAGCAGCTCCGGGCCCTCCTACGAGCAGTACTTC CASSSGPSYEQYF
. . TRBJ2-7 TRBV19 TGTGCCAGTAGTATGGTGGCAGGCGCCCCCGAAAAAGAGTACTTC CASSMVAGAPEKEYF
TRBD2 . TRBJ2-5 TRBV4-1 TGCGCCAGCAGAAGCGGGGGGGCCGTTGAGACCCAGTACTTC CASRSGGAVETQYF
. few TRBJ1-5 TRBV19 TGTGCCAGTAGTATCGGCAGGATAAGCAATCAGCCCCAGCATTTT CASSIGRISNQPQHF
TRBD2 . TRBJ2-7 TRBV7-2 TGTGCCAGCAGCTTACTTCATAGCTCGGGGGGAGGCTTCTACGAGCAGTACTTC CASSLLHSSGGGFYEQYF
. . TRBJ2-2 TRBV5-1 TGCGCCAGCAGCTTGGGGAGGACCAACACCGGGGAGCTGTTTTTT CASSLGRTNTGELFF
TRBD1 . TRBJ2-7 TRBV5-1 TGCGCCAGCAGCAAACAGGGGGCGATCGACGAGCAGTACTTC CASSKQGAIDEQYF
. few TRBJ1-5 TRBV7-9 TGTGCCAGCAGCCGACAGGATAGCAATCAGCCCCAGCATTTT CASSRQDSNQPQHF
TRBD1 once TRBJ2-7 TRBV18 TGTGCCAGCTCACCAAACCCCGGGACAGGAGGCTACGAGCAGTACTTC CASSPNPGTGGYEQYF
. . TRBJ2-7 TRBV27 TGTGCCAGCAGTTCGCCCGTGACCTACGAGCAGTACTTC CASSSPVTYEQYF
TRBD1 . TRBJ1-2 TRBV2 TGTGCCAGCAGTGGACATCGACAGGGGGCGCATGGCTACACCTTC CASSGHRQGAHGYTF
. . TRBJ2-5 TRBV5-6 TGTGCCAGCAGCTTAGGCCAGACCCAGTACTTC CASSLGQTQYF
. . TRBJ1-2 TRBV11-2 TGTGCCAGCAGCCCCGAGGATGTTGGGGCGGGAGGGTATGGCTACACCTTC CASSPEDVGAGGYGYTF
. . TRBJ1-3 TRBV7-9 TGTGCCAGCAGCGGGCCGGGACTCTCTGGAAACACCATATATTTT CASSGPGLSGNTIYF
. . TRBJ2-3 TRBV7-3 TGTGCCAGCAGCTTAAAATTGAGGGACACGCAGTATTTT CASSLKLRDTQYF
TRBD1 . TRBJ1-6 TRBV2 TGTGCCACCCTACAGGGGCTTTTTAATTCACCCCTCCACTTT CATLQGLFNSPLHF
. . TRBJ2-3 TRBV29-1 TGCAGCGTAGAGGACTCCTACACAGATACGCAGTATTTT CSVEDSYTDTQYF
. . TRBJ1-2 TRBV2 TGTGCCAGCAGTGAGACTTCTAACTATGGCTACACCTTC CASSETSNYGYTF
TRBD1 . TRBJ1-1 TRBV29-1 TGCAGCGTTGAAGGCCGACAGGGAGTGGGCACTGAAGCTTTCTTT CSVEGRQGVGTEAFF
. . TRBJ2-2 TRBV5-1 TGCGCCAGCAGCTTGGAGGGGGGGGAGCTGTTTTTT CASSLEGGELFF
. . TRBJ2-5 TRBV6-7 TGTGCCAGCAGCGCACCAGAGGATAACCAAGAGACCCAGTACTTC CASSAPEDNQETQYF
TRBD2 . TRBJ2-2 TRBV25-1 TGTGCCAGCAGTGAATATCCGGGGGGGGACACCGGGGAGCTGTTTTTT CASSEYPGGDTGELFF
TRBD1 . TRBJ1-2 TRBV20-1 TGCAGTGCAACAGACAGGGTCGGCTACACCTTC CSATDRVGYTF
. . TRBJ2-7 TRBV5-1 TGCGCCAGCAGCTTGGCCCCAGGGATCCCCTACGAGCAGTACTTC CASSLAPGIPYEQYF
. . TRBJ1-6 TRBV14 TGTGCCAGCAGCCAAGCCCCGGGTATTAATGTTTATTCACCCCTCCACTTT CASSQAPGINVYSPLHF
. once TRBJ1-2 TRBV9 TGTGCCAGCGGCAATGGCTACACCTTC CASGNGYTF
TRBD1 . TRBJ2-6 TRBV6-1 TGTGCCAGCAGGGCAGGGGGCTCTGGGGCCAACGTCCTGACTTTC CASRAGGSGANVLTF
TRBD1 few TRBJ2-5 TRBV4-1 TGCGCCAGCAGCCAAGAAGGCTCAGGGGGAGAGACCCAGTACTTC CASSQEGSGGETQYF
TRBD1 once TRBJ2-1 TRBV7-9 TGTGCCAGCATCGCATATGAGGGGGCGTACAATGAGCAGTTCTTC CASIAYEGAYNEQFF
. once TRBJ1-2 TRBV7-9 TGTGCCAGCAGCAGATCGGATAGGGCGGACTATGGCTACACCTTC CASSRSDRADYGYTF
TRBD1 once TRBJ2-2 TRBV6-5 TGTGCCAGCAGTTACGGGGGACAGCGGCACGGGGAGCTGTTTTTT CASSYGGQRHGELFF
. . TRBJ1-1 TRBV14 TGTGCCAGCAGCCACTTGGCTGAAGCTTTCTTT CASSHLAEAFF
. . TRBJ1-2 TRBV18 TGTGCCAGCTCACCAGGGGGCTCTAACTATGGCTACACCTTC CASSPGGSNYGYTF
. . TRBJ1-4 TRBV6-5 TGTGCCAGCAGTTATATCAGGGTGGTAGCTAATGAAAAACTGTTTTTT CASSYIRVVANEKLFF
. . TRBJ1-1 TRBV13 TGTGCCAGCAGTTCAGCGAGGGGCACTGAAGCTTTCTTT CASSSARGTEAFF
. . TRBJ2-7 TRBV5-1 TGCGCCAGCAGCTTGTCCGGGACGAGGAGTCGCGAGCAGTACTTC CASSLSGTRSREQYF
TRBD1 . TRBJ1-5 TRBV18 TGTGCCAGCTCACCTGGACAGGAGAATCAGCCCCAGCATTTT CASSPGQENQPQHF
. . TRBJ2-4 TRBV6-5 TGTGCCAGCAGTTACTCGCGGGGAGCCAAAAACATTCAGTACTTC CASSYSRGAKNIQYF
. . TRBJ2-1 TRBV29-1 TGCAGCGTACGGGGGCGATCCTACAATGAGCAGTTCTTC CSVRGRSYNEQFF
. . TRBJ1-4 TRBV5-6 TGTGCCAGCAGCCCCTATCACGGGGGGAATGAAAAACTGTTTTTT CASSPYHGGNEKLFF
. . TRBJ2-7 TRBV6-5 TGTGCCAGCAGTTACTCCTGGGGTTACGAGCAGTACTTC CASSYSWGYEQYF
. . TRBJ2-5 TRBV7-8 TGTGCCAGCAGCTTAGCCCTAAGGGGGAGCGACTTC CASSLALRGSDF
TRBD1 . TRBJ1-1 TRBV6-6 TGTGCCAGCAGGGGACAGGTGGTGAACACTGAAGCTTTCTTT CASRGQVVNTEAFF
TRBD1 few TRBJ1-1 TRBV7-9 TGTGCCAGCAGCTTCAGGGGGTCAAGCACTGAAGCTTTCTTT CASSFRGSSTEAFF